These 17 T cell receptor beta chains share one sample of origin, sequenced in a study of cytomegalovirus exposure and HLA in healthy donors. The PCR contained 60 Vbeta and 13 Jbeta primers. Sequenced by immunoSEQ multiplex PCR; TCRdb stores in-frame clones only, minus some. This table holds some 100,000 clones, around 74% found once. The sequenced sample consisted of PBMCs. These receptors were taken from a woman in her seventies in good health and CMV-seropositive.

The rearrangement links TRBV18 to TRBJ2-1; 7 bases match TRBD2. The V and J ends lost 4 bases and 5 bases, in that order; junction bases with no gene match: 8. Germline CDR1 KGHSH, CDR2 LQKENI. This CDR3 is built from 15 residues. The CDR3 coding sequence is TGTGCCAGCTCACTTCGCGGACTAGGGGACAATGAGCAGTTCTTC. Encoded protein: CASSLRGLGDNEQFF.

The chain recombines TRBV6-5 with TRBJ1-3; TRBD1 might be the D (6 bases). The CDR3 length is 14 residues. Trimming shortened V by 5 bases and J by 4 bases, and 12 bases separated the two germline ends. Per the germline V gene, CDR1 is MNHEY and CDR2 is SVGAGI. The CDR3 DNA is TGTGCCAGCAGTGCAGGGGCAGGCGGAAACACCATATATTTT. The encoded protein is CASSAGAGGNTIYF.

Here the CDR3 reads CASSGGARGGYTF. The CDR3 DNA reads TGCGCCAGCAGTGGGGGGGCCAGGGGGGGCTACACCTTC. The chain recombines TRBV10-1 with TRBJ1-2; 7 bases fit TRBD1. CDR1 WNHNN and CDR2 SYGVQD come from the germline V gene (reference sequence). V gave up 4 bases and J gave up 8 bases; unmatched junction bases: 7. The CDR3 loop spans 13 amino acids.

The rearrangement uses TRBV9 and TRBJ2-7; D is possibly TRBD1 (6 bases). The ends were cut back, 3 bases at V and 0 bases at J, with 10 bases in the middle. The CDR3 runs to 14 residues. CDR1 is SGDLS, CDR2 YYNGEE, per germline. The CDR3, as DNA: TGTGCCAGCAGCGCCGACAGGTTCTCCTACGAGCAGTACTTC. Protein sequence: CASSADRFSYEQYF.

The chain couples TRBV5-4 to TRBJ2-7; TRBD2 agrees at 12 bases. This CDR3 has 15 residues. Germline V lookup: CDR1 SGHNT, CDR2 YYREEE (reference sequence). The ends lost 5 bases at V and 0 bases at J; junction bases unmatched: 3. CDR3 coding DNA: TGTGCCAGCAGTTCACTAGCGGGAGGCTCCTACGAGCAGTACTTC. Translated, it gives CASSSLAGGSYEQYF. Full variable domain (rest looked up from reference TRBV5-4 and TRBJ2-7): ETGVTQSPTHLIKTRGQQVTLRCSSQSGHNTVSWYQQALGQGPQFIFQYYREEENGRGNFPPRFSGLQFPNYSSELNVNALELDDSALYLCASSSLAGGSYEQYFGPGTRLTVT.

The chain employs TRBV18 and TRBJ2-3; 11 bases agree with TRBD2. From germline, CDR1 is KGHSH and CDR2 LQKENI. The CDR3 has 16 amino acids. Trimming cost V 3 bases and J 6 bases; bases outside gene matches: 8. The DNA for the CDR3 is TGTGCCAGCTCACCTTTACTAGCGGGAGCAGCTGATACGCAGTATTTT. It is translated as CASSPLLAGAADTQYF.

The chain uses TRBV11-2 and TRBJ2-7; possibly TRBD2 for D (6 bases). V lost 1 base to trimming and J lost 0 bases, with 13 bases between them. Germline CDR1 reads SGHAT; CDR2 reads FQNNGV. This CDR3 has 16 residues. CDR3 region: CASSLVGGRSSYEQYF. In DNA, the CDR3 is TGTGCCAGCAGCTTAGTGGGGGGTCGGAGCTCCTACGAGCAGTACTTC.

This chain joins TRBV27 and TRBJ1-1, with 11 bases aligning to TRBD1. Germline CDR1 is MNHEY and CDR2 is SMNVEV (reference sequence). The CDR3 covers 15 residues. The V gene end was trimmed by 4 bases and the J gene end by 4 bases; junction bases not matched to a gene: 5. CDR3: CASSSGTGGPTEAFF. Here the CDR3 DNA reads TGTGCCAGCAGTTCCGGGACAGGGGGTCCCACTGAAGCTTTCTTT.

This chain connects TRBV2 to TRBJ2-6; TRBD2 might be the D (6 bases). This CDR3 comprises 16 residues. Germline V gene data show CDR1 as SNHLY and CDR2 as FYNNEI. V lost 5 bases and J lost 0, with 11 bases in between. This chain's CDR3 is CASSSGRFSGANVLTF. The CDR3 bases are TGTGCCAGCAGTTCCGGGAGATTCTCTGGGGCCAACGTCCTGACTTTC.

As DNA, the CDR3 is TGTGCCAGCAGCTCTTCTGTCCTGAGCATCCATTCTGGAAACACCATATATTTT. Translated, it gives CASSSSVLSIHSGNTIYF. The chain recombines TRBV11-2 with TRBJ1-3; D is uncertain. The length of the CDR3 is 18 residues. Trimming cost V 4 bases and J 1 base, with 20 bases left between them. From germline, CDR1 is SGHAT and CDR2 FQNNGV.

V gene TRBV18 combines with J gene TRBJ2-3; 8 bases agree with TRBD2. The CDR3 spans 13 residues. Per germline, CDR1 KGHSH and CDR2 LQKENI. J was trimmed by 5 bases and V by 5 bases; bases with no gene match: 3. The CDR3 is CASSERGRDTQYF. DNA for the CDR3: TGTGCCAGCTCAGAGCGGGGGAGAGATACGCAGTATTTT.

The chain uses TRBV4-1 and TRBJ1-2; D is uncertain. V was trimmed by 0 bases and J by 3 bases, leaving 11 bases between them. CDR3 length: 15 residues. From germline, CDR1 is MGHRA and CDR2 YSYEKL. CDR3 in amino acids: CASSQEIDFYYGYTF. In DNA form, the CDR3 reads TGCGCCAGCAGCCAAGAAATAGACTTCTACTATGGCTACACCTTC.

The chain carries TRBV19 and TRBJ2-1; TRBD2 agrees at 10 bases. The length of the CDR3 is 16 residues. Germline V gene sequence: CDR1 LNHDA, CDR2 SQIVND (reference sequence). V shed 3 bases, J shed 7 bases, and the junction held 9 bases outside the gene matches. This CDR3 is CASSIVQRGGFNEQFF. In DNA form, the CDR3 reads TGTGCCAGTAGTATTGTTCAGCGGGGGGGCTTTAATGAGCAGTTCTTC.

The CDR3 region is CASRLQGIRYEQYF. In DNA, the CDR3 is TGTGCCAGCAGGCTACAGGGGATACGCTACGAGCAGTACTTC. The chain is built from TRBV2 and TRBJ2-7, with 7 bases matching TRBD1. Losses at the gene ends were 6 bases for V and 3 bases for J; bases not matched to a gene: 8. This CDR3 is built from 14 residues. Germline assignment: CDR1 SNHLY and CDR2 FYNNEI.

The rearrangement links TRBV19 to TRBJ2-3, with a possible D match to TRBD2 (5 bases). CDR1 is LNHDA, CDR2 SQIVND, per germline (reference sequence). Trimming stripped 8 bases from V and 5 bases from J, with 17 bases between. The CDR3 spans 14 residues. DNA of the CDR3: TGTGCCAGTGGAGGTACAGAGCTCCTAGATACGCAGTATTTT. It is translated as CASGGTELLDTQYF. The entire variable domain, with the rest obtained from reference TRBV19 and TRBJ2-3, is as follows: DGGITQSPKYLFRKEGQNVTLSCEQNLNHDAMYWYRQDPGQGLRLIYYSQIVNDFQKGDIAEGYSVSREKKESFPLTVTSAQKNPTAFYLCASGGTELLDTQYFGPGTRLTVL.

The chain carries TRBV18 and TRBJ2-1; a possible D gene is TRBD1 (6 bases). Germline V gives CDR1 KGHSH, CDR2 LQKENI. The CDR3 length is 13 residues. V shed 2 bases and J shed 8 bases, with 10 bases lying between them. CDR3 sequence reads: CASSPLNRDEQFF. CDR3 DNA: TGTGCCAGCTCACCATTAAACAGGGATGAGCAGTTCTTC.

This chain connects TRBV4-2 to TRBJ2-7; TRBD2 aligns across 7 bases. The CDR3 spans 16 residues. J lost 7 bases, V lost 4 bases, and 16 bases had no gene match. Germline V gene lookup returns CDR1 LGHNA and CDR2 YNFKEQ. The CDR3 spells CASSRAGLREAGEQYF. The CDR3 DNA sequence: TGTGCCAGCAGCCGGGCGGGACTCCGGGAGGCAGGGGAGCAGTACTTC.